This T cell receptor beta chain came from a study of T cells in Graves' hyperthyroidism and ophthalmopathy. The CDR3 contains 17 residues. J gave up 4 bases and V 2 bases, and 12 bases lay outside the gene matches. Germline CDR1 reads MGHDK; CDR2 reads SYGVNS. RNA transcripts were the template for amplifying TCR beta CDR3 regions. HTBI primers were employed in a first-round RT-PCR of the TCR CDR3. MiXCR, run by TCRdb on the multiplex PCR reads, gives a single entry per CDR3 protein. The data contain about 420,000 distinct CDR3 sequences, 15% to 18% of them singletons. The receptor comes from a woman aged 18-29 years with Graves' hyperthyroidism. The chain is built from TRBV25-1 and TRBJ2-5, with 8 positions matching TRBD2. Sequenced: blood. Written as DNA, the CDR3 is TGTGCCAGCAGTGAACTTCCCCGTGGCGGGAGGAGAGAGACCCAGTACTTC. This codes for CASSELPRGGRRETQYF.